These 24 T cell receptor beta chains were all obtained from the same sample, sequenced in a study of blood T cell repertoires in COVID-19 (TCRdb year 2020). The receptor library was made with the immunoSEQ multiplex PCR assay. Here the immuneACCESS table is served through TCRdb, limited to in-frame sequences with V and J called. Missing clones are a known gap in these copies; in checked studies unresolved V genes cover under half, and the rest lacks a known reason. The sample records over 150,000 clones, 84% of which are singletons. About a tenth of the sample lies in the top ten. The sequencing input was peripheral blood. These receptors came from a man between 65 and 79 years old with active or convalescent COVID-19.

The chain combines TRBV30 with TRBJ2-1, with 10 nucleotides matching TRBD1. The CDR3 sequence is 14 residues long. With V trimmed by 5 bases and J by 3 bases, 4 bases remained unmatched. CDR1 is GTSNPN, CDR2 SVGIG, per germline (reference sequence). The CDR3 sequence: CAWDRDRGYNEQFF. Here the CDR3 DNA reads TGTGCCTGGGACCGGGACAGGGGCTACAATGAGCAGTTCTTC.

The sample holds a few counts of this clone. In DNA form, the CDR3 reads TGCGCCAGCAGCCAAGACAGGGTGATGACTGAAGCTTTCTTT. It encodes CASSQDRVMTEAFF. The J gene is TRBJ1-1, the V gene TRBV4-3; TRBD1 is a possible D gene (5 bases). The CDR3 spans 14 residues. Trimming took off 0 bases at V and 5 bases at J, with 10 bases between the two ends. CDR1 LGHNA and CDR2 YSLEER come from the germline V gene.

Comment on this clone: This specimen includes other DNA sequences encoding the same CDR3. The V gene is TRBV7-9, the J gene TRBJ1-1, with a weak D call TRBD1 (5 bases). The CDR3 extends over 13 amino acids. Per germline, CDR1 SEHNR and CDR2 FQNEAQ (reference sequence). Trimming stripped 1 base from V and 3 bases from J, with 6 bases between. This chain's CDR3 is CASSLEGDTEAFF. The CDR3 coding sequence is TGTGCCAGCAGCTTAGAAGGGGACACTGAAGCTTTCTTT.

The chain links TRBV6-2 or TRBV6-3 to TRBJ2-2; 10 nucleotides agree with TRBD1. Trimming removed 5 bases from V and 7 bases from J; junction bases left unmatched: 7. In germline, CDR1 is MNHEY, CDR2 SVGEGT. This CDR3 region has 15 residues. CDR3 bases: TGTGCCAGCAGTACCGGGACAGGGGTCGTCGGGGAGCTGTTTTTT. Its protein product is CASSTGTGVVGELFF.

This chain's CDR3 is CATSDPGFTDTQYF. Written as DNA, the CDR3 is TGTGCCACCAGTGACCCGGGGTTCACAGATACGCAGTATTTT. The chain uses TRBV24-1 and TRBJ2-3; D may be TRBD2 (5 bases). Between the trimmed V and J ends, which lost 4 bases and 2 bases, there was a span of 9 bases. CDR3 size: 14 residues. From germline, CDR1 is KGHDR and CDR2 SFDVKD.

This rearrangement joins TRBV18 to TRBJ1-5, with a tentative D call TRBD1 (6 bases). V shed 4 bases and J shed 0 bases, with 13 bases lying between them. The CDR3 length is 16 residues. Germline-derived CDR1 and CDR2 are KGHSH and LQKENI. The CDR3 region is CASSRGTSHSNQPQHF. CDR3 bases: TGTGCCAGCTCACGGGGGACATCGCATAGCAATCAGCCCCAGCATTTT. The entire variable domain, with the rest obtained from reference TRBV18 and TRBJ1-5, is as follows: NAGVMQNPRHLVRRRGQEARLRCSPMKGHSHVYWYRQLPEEGLKFMVYLQKENIIDESGMPKERFSAEFPKEGPSILRIQQVVRGDSAAYFCASSRGTSHSNQPQHFGDGTRLSIL.

This clone was seen many times. The chain has TRBV16 and TRBJ2-5; D call uncertain. V was pared by 2 bases and J by 3 bases, with 16 bases between. This CDR3 is built from 16 residues. The germline CDR1 and CDR2 sequences are KGHSY and FQNENV. The CDR3 region has the DNA TGTGCCAGCAGCCAAATCGGGTCGTCCTCAAAAGAGACCCAGTACTTC. Encoded protein: CASSQIGSSSKETQYF.

The rearrangement joins TRBV9 to TRBJ2-5, with D maybe TRBD1 (6 bases). Germline V gene lookup returns CDR1 SGDLS and CDR2 YYNGEE. The CDR3 totals 15 residues. The V gene lost 5 bases and the J gene lost 4 bases, with 18 bases spanning the gap. The CDR3 here is CASSLTGTLGETQYF. DNA for the CDR3: TGTGCCAGCAGTCTTACCGGGACATTGGGAGAGACCCAGTACTTC.

V is TRBV9 and J is TRBJ1-5; 7 positions agree with TRBD1. CDR1 SGDLS and CDR2 YYNGEE come from the germline V gene. CDR3 length: 18 amino acids. With 3 bases clipped from V and 7 bases from J, the junction kept 19 bases outside the gene matches. The CDR3 region is CASSEGIGQGVLGQPQHF. For the CDR3, the DNA is TGTGCCAGCAGCGAGGGGATCGGGCAGGGGGTTCTTGGACAGCCCCAGCATTTT.

CDR3 in DNA: TGTGCCAGCAGCCACTTAGACGGGACAGTTACAGATACGCAGTATTTT. Translation gives CASSHLDGTVTDTQYF. The chain links TRBV9 to TRBJ2-3; 7 positions agree with TRBD1. In germline, CDR1 is SGDLS, CDR2 YYNGEE. The junction had 11 bases not matched to a gene; V was cut back by 4 bases and J by 3 bases. The CDR3 is 16 residues long.

This chain connects TRBV3-1 (or the pseudogene TRBV3-2) to TRBJ2-1; 7 nucleotides agree with TRBD1. Looked up from germline, CDR1 is LGHDT and CDR2 is YNNKEL (reference sequence). The CDR3 sequence is 15 residues long. J lost 5 bases, V lost 4 bases, and 8 bases had no gene match. CDR3 nucleotide sequence: TGTGCCAGCAGCCCGTCTAGGGGGCACAACAATGAGCAGTTCTTC. Its translation: CASSPSRGHNNEQFF.

The J gene is TRBJ1-5, the V gene TRBV18; D is ambiguous. The germline V gene has CDR1 KGHSH and CDR2 LQKENI. Trimming took off 3 bases at V and 0 bases at J, with 3 bases between the two ends. The CDR3 is made up of 13 amino acids. CDR3 nucleotide sequence: TGTGCCAGCTCACCTAATAGCAATCAGCCCCAGCATTTT. Translated: CASSPNSNQPQHF.

V gene TRBV11-2 combines with J gene TRBJ2-2; no firm D call. The CDR3 spans 12 residues. CDR1 and CDR2 (germline): SGHAT, FQNNGV. V lost 4 bases and J lost 4, with 4 bases in between. The CDR3 sequence is CASSSLTGELFF. CDR3 nucleotides: TGTGCCAGCAGCTCCCTCACCGGGGAGCTGTTTTTT.

This chain uses TRBV24-1 with TRBJ1-5; D unclear. Germline V gene data show CDR1 as KGHDR and CDR2 as SFDVKD. The germline V and J ends were trimmed by 4 bases and 3 bases, with 18 bases remaining between them. This CDR3 has 17 residues. The CDR3 reads CATSDSSRGGLNQPQHF. The DNA of the CDR3 is TGTGCCACCAGTGACTCCTCCCGGGGTGGACTCAATCAGCCCCAGCATTTT.

CDR3 sequence reads: CASSPLGREAGELFF. The CDR3 nucleotides are TGTGCCAGCTCACCACTTGGCAGGGAGGCTGGGGAGCTGTTTTTT. The rearrangement uses TRBV18 and TRBJ2-2; possible D gene TRBD2, 6 bases. Germline CDR1 is KGHSH and CDR2 is LQKENI. The CDR3 is made up of 15 amino acids. V lost 1 base to trimming and J lost 8 bases, with 14 bases between them.

The genes are TRBV4-3 and TRBJ2-3; 7 bases match TRBD1. Trimming cost V 4 bases and J 10 bases; bases outside gene matches: 11. The germline V gene encodes CDR1 LGHNA and CDR2 YSLEER. The CDR3 sequence is 14 residues long. In DNA, the CDR3 is TGCGCCAGCAGCCGGGATTCGACAGGGAACGCGCAGTATTTT. This codes for CASSRDSTGNAQYF.

This clone was seen just once. The identical CDR3 is also encoded by other nucleotide sequences in the sample. V gene TRBV29-1 combines with J gene TRBJ2-7; 7 bases match TRBD1. The germline V gene has CDR1 SQVTM and CDR2 ANQGSEA. The CDR3 loop spans 12 amino acids. V trimming: 7 bases; J trimming: 1 base; junction bases outside the gene matches: 4. The CDR3 DNA sequence: TGCAGCGGGCGACAGGGTTCCTACGAGCAGTACTTC. This encodes CSGRQGSYEQYF.

This chain connects TRBV5-1 to TRBJ2-2; 9 bases agree with TRBD1. Germline-derived CDR1 and CDR2 are SGHRS and YFSETQ. The CDR3 runs to 17 residues. J lost 6 bases, V lost 0 bases, and 9 bases had no gene match. The CDR3 DNA reads TGCGCCAGCAGCTTGGCCGGGACAGGGATTGTGGCCGGGGAGCTGTTTTTT. Its translation is CASSLAGTGIVAGELFF.

The chain employs TRBV28 and TRBJ1-5; a possible D gene is TRBD1 (5 bases). The CDR3 is 15 residues long. Trimming removed 6 bases at V and 2 bases at J, with 14 bases between. Germline-derived CDR1 and CDR2 are MDHEN and SYDVKM. CDR3 DNA: TGTGCCAGCAGGGGAGGGGTCGTGGGCAATCAGCCCCAGCATTTT. This translates into CASRGGVVGNQPQHF.

The chain joins TRBV18 to TRBJ1-1; 7 bases map to TRBD1. Germline values: CDR1 KGHSH, CDR2 LQKENI. The CDR3 is 17 residues long. Losses at the gene ends were 3 bases for V and 1 base for J; bases not matched to a gene: 11. CDR3 sequence (DNA): TGTGCCAGCTCACCCCTCGACAGGGCCGGGTCGAACACTGAAGCTTTCTTT. Translated, it gives CASSPLDRAGSNTEAFF.

Here the CDR3 DNA reads TGTGCCAGCAGCGGAGGAACTAGCGGGCGCACTTACAATGAGCAGTTCTTC. Its translation: CASSGGTSGRTYNEQFF. The chain joins TRBV5-4 to TRBJ2-1; 9 bases are a match to TRBD2. V lost 4 bases, J lost 4 bases, and 12 bases stayed unmatched. Germline values: CDR1 SGHNT, CDR2 YYREEE (reference sequence). The CDR3 extends over 17 amino acids. Complete variable domain (other parts from reference TRBV5-4 and TRBJ2-1): ETGVTQSPTHLIKTRGQQVTLRCSSQSGHNTVSWYQQALGQGPQFIFQYYREEENGRGNFPPRFSGLQFPNYSSELNVNALELDDSALYLCASSGGTSGRTYNEQFFGPGTRLTVL.

The rearrangement uses TRBV6-5 and TRBJ2-1; 11 bases agree with TRBD2. The CDR3 length is 15 residues. Germline-derived CDR1 and CDR2 are MNHEY and SVGAGI. The junction had 2 bases not matched to a gene; V was cut back by 5 bases and J by 2 bases. The CDR3, as DNA: TGTGCCAGCAGTACTAGCGGGAGAACCTACAATGAGCAGTTCTTC. This sequence encodes CASSTSGRTYNEQFF.

The genes are TRBV5-1 and TRBJ1-2, with TRBD1 as a possible D gene (5 bases). The CDR3 is 15 residues long. Between the trimmed V and J ends, which lost 4 bases and 0 bases, there was a span of 13 bases. The germline gives CDR1 SGHRS, CDR2 YFSETQ. The CDR3: CASSPGGIANYGYTF. The CDR3 DNA sequence: TGCGCCAGCAGCCCGGGGGGGATAGCTAACTATGGCTACACCTTC.

This clone was detected ten times or more. CDR3 in DNA: TGTGCCAGCAGCTTAATGAGCGGGCCCGGGGAGCTGTTTTTT. Translation: CASSLMSGPGELFF. The rearrangement uses TRBV7-3 and TRBJ2-2; D is perhaps TRBD2 (6 bases). Germline V gene data show CDR1 as SGHTA and CDR2 as FQGTGA. CDR3 length: 14 amino acids. V was shortened by 1 base and J by 6 bases, with 9 bases between the two germline ends.